This T cell receptor (beta chain) was captured by sequencing in a study of tissue T cells after allogeneic stem cell transplantation. The data were produced by immunoSEQ multiplex PCR, yet TCRdb's version contains in-frame clones alone and is incomplete. The top ten clones hold around 26% of a sample with 9,500 to 10,000 clones, approximately 65% of them seen once. Study-wide results and caveats: Motif-based clustering found tissue-specific repertoire signatures shared across patients, though few clones were shared.

Notes on this clone: The target antigen is unknown.

Retrospectively chosen non-transplant comparators had other cancers and at least five gastrointestinal samples, without known gastrointestinal disease. Germline CDR1 and CDR2: SGHKS and YYEKEE (reference sequence). The length of the CDR3 is 14 residues. Deletions cut 2 bases from V and 3 bases from J, with 12 bases between. The V gene is TRBV5-5, the J gene TRBJ2-7; perhaps TRBD1 as D (6 bases). The receptor comes from a male donor older than 55 with lung cancer. This material consisted of tissue from the stomach, taken at autopsy. CDR3: CASSLLGHRYEQYF. The CDR3 region has the DNA TGTGCCAGCAGCTTATTGGGACACCGCTACGAGCAGTACTTC.